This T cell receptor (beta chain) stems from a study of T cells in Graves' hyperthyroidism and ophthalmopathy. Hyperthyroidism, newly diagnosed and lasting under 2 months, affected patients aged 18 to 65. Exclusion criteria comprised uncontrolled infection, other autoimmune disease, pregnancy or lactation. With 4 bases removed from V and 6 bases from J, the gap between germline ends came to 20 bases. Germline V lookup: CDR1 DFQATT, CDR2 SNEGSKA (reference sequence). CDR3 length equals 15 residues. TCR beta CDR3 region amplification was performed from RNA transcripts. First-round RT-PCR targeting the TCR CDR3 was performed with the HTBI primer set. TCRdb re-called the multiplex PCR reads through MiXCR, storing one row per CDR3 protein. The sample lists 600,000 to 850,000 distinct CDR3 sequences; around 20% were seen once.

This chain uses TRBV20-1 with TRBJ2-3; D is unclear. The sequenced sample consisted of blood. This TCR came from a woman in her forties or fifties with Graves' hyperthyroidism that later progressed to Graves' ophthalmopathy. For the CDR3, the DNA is TGCAGTGCTACGACACTTGCCTCAATTAGGGATACGCAGTATTTT. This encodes CSATTLASIRDTQYF.